These 21 T cell receptor beta chains originate from one sample sequenced in a study of radiotherapy plus CTLA-4 blockade in lung cancer. Using immunoSEQ multiplex PCR, the repertoire was profiled, and TCRdb retains in-frame clones only, with some absent. The sample includes about 110,000 clones, under 90% of them seen just once. Sequencing was performed on peripheral blood, taken from a patient treated with radiotherapy plus ipilimumab. Every receptor here comes from a human donor with non-small cell lung cancer that progressed on radiotherapy plus ipilimumab. Some clones in this sample may be carry-over from other donors' samples.

This sequence joins TRBV18 and TRBJ2-1; D gene unclear. The V gene's germline CDR1 is KGHSH and CDR2 LQKENI. This CDR3 has 15 amino acids. V was clipped by 2 bases and J by 0 bases, with 8 bases between them. DNA of the CDR3: TGTGCCAGCTCACCAGGGTTCGGCTCCTACAATGAGCAGTTCTTC. Its translation: CASSPGFGSYNEQFF.

The J gene is TRBJ2-7, the V gene TRBV7-2, with D maybe TRBD2 (5 bases). There are 14 residues in the CDR3. The germline gives CDR1 SGHTA, CDR2 FQGNSA. Deletions cut 4 bases from V and 6 bases from J, with 16 bases between. The CDR3 DNA reads TGTGCCAGCAGCTCTCCCGGGGTACCAACCGAGCAGTACTTC. The encoded protein is CASSSPGVPTEQYF. Looking up the rest from reference TRBV7-2 and TRBJ2-7 gives the full variable domain: GAGVSQSPSNKVTEKGKDVELRCDPISGHTALYWYRQSLGQGLEFLIYFQGNSAPDKSGLPSDRFSAERTGGSVSTLTIQRTQQEDSAVYLCASSSPGVPTEQYFGPGTRLTVT.

About this clone itself: The junction shows a germline mismatch at one end, possibly a read error. The chain recombines TRBV7-7 with TRBJ2-1; 8 bases align to TRBD2. This CDR3 comprises 16 residues. Per the germline V gene, CDR1 is SSHAT and CDR2 is FNYEAQ (reference sequence). The CDR3 spells CASSPPGGGRGNEQFF. The CDR3 DNA reads TGTGCTAGCAGCCCCCCGGGGGGGGGCCGTGGCAATGAGCAGTTCTTC.

This chain uses TRBV7-2 with TRBJ1-2; no reliable D call. Trimming left V 2 bases short and J 1 base short, with 8 bases between. Germline-derived CDR1 and CDR2 are SGHTA and FQGNSA. The CDR3 contains 14 residues. The CDR3 protein is CASSLFALNYGYTF. CDR3 bases: TGTGCCAGCAGCTTATTCGCCCTTAACTATGGCTACACCTTC.

The chain recombines TRBV5-1 with TRBJ2-1; D remains ambiguous. CDR1 is SGHRS, CDR2 YFSETQ, per germline. V was trimmed by 3 bases and J by 9 bases, leaving 10 bases between them. The CDR3 contains 12 residues. The CDR3 region has the DNA TGCGCCAGCAGCTATCTGGACGGTGAGCAGTTCTTC. Its translation: CASSYLDGEQFF.

This chain connects TRBV5-4 to TRBJ1-2; weak D call: TRBD1 (6 bases). Germline V gene data show CDR1 as SGHNT and CDR2 as YYREEE (reference sequence). The V end lost 1 base, the J end lost 5 bases, and 21 bases lay between the germline ends. CDR3 length: 17 residues. The CDR3 loop reads CASSLPGSETGLYGYTF. CDR3 bases: TGTGCCAGCAGCTTGCCCGGGAGTGAGACAGGACTATATGGCTACACCTTC. The complete variable domain, with remaining parts taken from reference TRBV5-4 and TRBJ1-2, reads ETGVTQSPTHLIKTRGQQVTLRCSSQSGHNTVSWYQQALGQGPQFIFQYYREEENGRGNFPPRFSGLQFPNYSSELNVNALELDDSALYLCASSLPGSETGLYGYTFGSGTRLTVV.

This chain links TRBV15 with TRBJ2-7; 9 bases align to TRBD1. CDR3 length: 16 amino acids. Per germline, CDR1 LNHNV and CDR2 YYDKDF (reference sequence). The junction had 7 bases not matched to a gene; V was cut back by 2 bases and J by 2 bases. The CDR3 loop is CATSRPGGTGTYEQYF. CDR3 nucleotide sequence: TGTGCCACCAGCAGACCAGGGGGGACAGGGACCTACGAGCAGTACTTC.

The chain recombines TRBV30 with TRBJ2-5; 7 nucleotides match TRBD1. The germline gives CDR1 GTSNPN, CDR2 SVGIG (reference sequence). The CDR3 length is 16 residues. In DNA, the CDR3 is TGTGCTCAAACCGGCCCTGCGGACAGGAACCAAGAGACCCAGTACTTC. It encodes CAQTGPADRNQETQYF.

This clone is a singleton in its sample. The gene calls are TRBV27 and TRBJ2-3; no clear D. Germline assignment: CDR1 MNHEY and CDR2 SMNVEV (reference sequence). The CDR3 spans 11 residues. V was trimmed by 11 bases and J by 8 bases, leaving 14 bases between them. DNA of the CDR3: TGTGCCGGTGACCTTACTACTACGCAGTATTTT. This translates into CAGDLTTTQYF.

The chain has TRBV18 and TRBJ1-4, with TRBD1 matching 7 bases. The CDR3 contains 15 residues. V gave up 3 bases and J gave up 7 bases; unmatched junction bases: 8. The germline V gene encodes CDR1 KGHSH and CDR2 LQKENI. CDR3 bases: TGTGCCAGCTCACCTAAGGGGGCAGAGGGTGAAAAACTGTTTTTT. It translates to CASSPKGAEGEKLFF.

This clone came up once. CDR3 sequence reads: CASSLGTTTGDNYGYTF. The DNA for the CDR3 is TGCGCCAGCAGCTTGGGGACGACAACAGGCGATAACTATGGCTACACCTTC. The chain links TRBV5-1 to TRBJ1-2; perhaps TRBD1 as D (5 bases). Germline-derived CDR1 and CDR2 are SGHRS and YFSETQ. V was trimmed by 0 bases and J by 1 base, leaving 16 bases between them. CDR3 length: 17 amino acids.

The chain carries TRBV2 and TRBJ2-5; D is unresolved. The CDR3 is 15 residues long. V was shortened by 3 bases and J by 2 bases, with 13 bases between the two germline ends. Germline V gene lookup returns CDR1 SNHLY and CDR2 FYNNEI. CDR3 amino acids: CASSEMGLTQETQYF. CDR3 in DNA: TGTGCCAGCAGTGAGATGGGTCTTACTCAAGAGACCCAGTACTTC. The whole variable domain, remainder taken from reference TRBV2 and TRBJ2-5, is EPEVTQTPSHQVTQMGQEVILRCVPISNHLYFYWYRQILGQKVEFLVSFYNNEISEKSEIFDDQFSVERPDGSNFTLKIRSTKLEDSAMYFCASSEMGLTQETQYFGPGTRLLVL.

The J gene is TRBJ1-2, the V gene TRBV7-2; 7 bases line up with TRBD1. This CDR3 contains 14 residues. The V segment lost 5 bases and the J segment 7 bases; nucleotides outside the gene matches: 10. Germline values: CDR1 SGHTA, CDR2 FQGNSA. The CDR3 DNA sequence: TGTGCCAGCAGCCCAGACGGGCAGGGGGGTGGCTACACCTTC. Its translation: CASSPDGQGGGYTF.

V and J are TRBV5-6 and TRBJ2-6; D remains ambiguous. V lost 0 bases and J lost 2, with 12 bases in between. The germline CDR1 and CDR2 sequences are SGHDT and YYEEEE. The CDR3 totals 17 residues. Here the CDR3 DNA reads TGTGCCAGCAGCTTGGGGAGACGGACCACTGGGGCCAACGTCCTGACTTTC. Translating gives CASSLGRRTTGANVLTF.

The chain joins TRBV5-4 to TRBJ2-3, with 8 nucleotides matching TRBD2. The CDR3 is made up of 15 amino acids. V gave up 4 bases and J gave up 3 bases; unmatched junction bases: 7. Germline V lookup: CDR1 SGHNT, CDR2 YYREEE (reference sequence). The CDR3 reads CASSTGGARTDTQYF. The CDR3 DNA reads TGTGCCAGCAGCACGGGGGGGGCCCGAACAGATACGCAGTATTTT.

This chain uses TRBV5-1 with TRBJ2-7, with 10 bases lining up with TRBD1. The CDR3 is 15 amino acids. The V segment lost 4 bases and the J segment 6 bases; nucleotides outside the gene matches: 10. CDR1 and CDR2 from the germline V gene are SGHRS and YFSETQ. This CDR3 reads CASSPRTGGDVEQYF. In DNA form, the CDR3 reads TGCGCCAGCAGCCCCAGGACAGGGGGAGACGTCGAGCAGTACTTC.

The chain joins TRBV15 to TRBJ1-2; perhaps TRBD1 as D (5 bases). The CDR3 has 16 residues. V dropped 5 bases and J dropped 2 bases, with 18 bases sitting between them. Germline values: CDR1 LNHNV, CDR2 YYDKDF (reference sequence). The CDR3, as DNA: TGTGCCACCAGCCGGGGGTGGGGGATCAGGAACTATGGCTACACCTTC. It is translated as CATSRGWGIRNYGYTF.

The chain carries TRBV19 and TRBJ1-2; D unresolved. Trimming shortened V by 3 bases and J by 8 bases, and 13 bases separated the two germline ends. The CDR3 has 13 residues. Germline values: CDR1 LNHDA, CDR2 SQIVND (reference sequence). CDR3: CASSIRSGFGYTF. CDR3 DNA: TGTGCCAGTAGTATCAGGTCCGGATTCGGCTACACCTTC.

V usage is TRBV4-3 and J usage is TRBJ2-2, with a weak D call TRBD2 (5 bases). Germline CDR1 reads LGHNA; CDR2 reads YSLEER. The CDR3 spans 16 residues. The V end lost 4 bases, the J end lost 6 bases, and 18 bases lay between the germline ends. The CDR3 region is CASSPRGGVFSGELFF. The CDR3, as DNA: TGCGCCAGCAGCCCCCGGGGTGGGGTTTTCTCCGGGGAGCTGTTTTTT.

The CDR3 DNA follows: TGTGCCAGCCAGGACAGGGTGAACACCGGGGAGCTGTTTTTT. It encodes CASQDRVNTGELFF. This rearrangement joins TRBV9 to TRBJ2-2; 8 nucleotides match TRBD1. Germline V lookup: CDR1 SGDLS, CDR2 YYNGEE. The junction had 3 bases not matched to a gene; V was cut back by 7 bases and J by 1 base. There are 14 residues in the CDR3.

This chain joins TRBV6-5 and TRBJ1-6, with a possible D match to TRBD1 (6 bases). The CDR3 is 14 amino acids. CDR1 is MNHEY, CDR2 SVGAGI, per germline. The V end was cut by 6 bases, the J end by 6 bases, with 12 bases between. The CDR3 is CASSYTGTNSPLHF. The CDR3 coding sequence is TGTGCCAGCAGCTATACAGGGACTAATTCACCCCTCCACTTT.